The 9 T cell receptor beta chains below all came from one sample that was sequenced in a study of T cell responses to AZD1222 COVID-19 vaccine. The assay was immunoSEQ multiplex PCR, and TCRdb's table has in-frame clones only and misses some. The sample includes approximately 60,000 clones, around 87% of them seen just once. The sample in question was peripheral blood, obtained on day 0 of AZD1222 vaccination. The source is an adult in good health.

This clone appeared a single time. The same CDR3 can be traced to other DNA sequences in this sample. V gene TRBV18 combines with J gene TRBJ1-2; 8 bases map to TRBD1. The germline CDR1 and CDR2 sequences are KGHSH and LQKENI. This CDR3 contains 13 residues. Trimming removed 3 bases from V and 4 bases from J; junction bases left unmatched: 1. The CDR3 DNA reads as TGTGCCAGCTCACCGGACAGGGCCTATGGCTACACCTTC. It codes for CASSPDRAYGYTF.

This clone was found a few times. This chain connects TRBV7-8 to TRBJ1-2; D not resolved. The CDR3 length is 14 residues. The V end lost 7 bases, the J end lost 0 bases, and 12 bases lay between the germline ends. Germline loops: CDR1 SGHVS, CDR2 FQNEAQ. CDR3 region: CASTSPPTNYGYTF. The CDR3 nucleotides are TGTGCCAGCACCTCCCCCCCAACTAACTATGGCTACACCTTC.

This chain links TRBV3-1 (or the pseudogene TRBV3-2) with TRBJ2-5, with 7 positions matching TRBD1. The CDR3 runs to 14 residues. In germline, CDR1 is LGHDT, CDR2 YNNKEL (reference sequence). The ends lost 0 bases at V and 5 bases at J; junction bases unmatched: 3. CDR3 nucleotide sequence: TGTGCCAGCAGCCAAGAGACAGGGTTGGAGACCCAGTACTTC. The encoded protein is CASSQETGLETQYF.

Points on this clone: At one end, the junction sequence differs from germline, possibly due to a read error. This chain joins TRBV28 and TRBJ2-5; D is unclear. The CDR3 has 12 residues. Germline V CDR1 and CDR2: MDHEN, SYDVKM. The CDR3 reads CASSFPLESQYF. The DNA for the CDR3 is TGTGCCAGCAGTTTCCCGCTAGAGAGCCAGTACTTC.

V and J are TRBV19 and TRBJ1-5, with D hard to call. With 4 bases removed from V and 5 bases from J, the gap between germline ends came to 12 bases. Germline loops: CDR1 LNHDA, CDR2 SQIVND (reference sequence). This CDR3 has 14 amino acids. For the CDR3, the DNA is TGTGCCAGTAGTAAGGTCCGGGTGGATCAGCCCCAGCATTTT. It yields the protein CASSKVRVDQPQHF. Looking up the rest from reference TRBV19 and TRBJ1-5 gives the full variable domain: DGGITQSPKYLFRKEGQNVTLSCEQNLNHDAMYWYRQDPGQGLRLIYYSQIVNDFQKGDIAEGYSVSREKKESFPLTVTSAQKNPTAFYLCASSKVRVDQPQHFGDGTRLSIL.

The J gene is TRBJ2-6, the V gene TRBV7-9, with D perhaps TRBD1 (6 bases). CDR3 size: 18 residues. CDR1 and CDR2 from the germline V gene are SEHNR and FQNEAQ (reference sequence). The ends were cut back, 5 bases at V and 0 bases at J, with 17 bases in the middle. The CDR3 sequence: CASSIISTGPSGANVLTF. The CDR3 DNA reads as TGTGCCAGCAGCATCATTAGTACAGGGCCCTCTGGGGCCAACGTCCTGACTTTC.

This clone was observed a single time. The CDR3 DNA follows: TGTGCCAGCAGCTACACTAGCGGGAGCACCGGGGAGCTGTTTTTT. Protein product: CASSYTSGSTGELFF. The chain recombines TRBV7-2 with TRBJ2-2; the match to TRBD2 covers 11 bases. The V gene's germline CDR1 is SGHTA and CDR2 FQGNSA. The junction had 2 bases not matched to a gene; V was cut back by 4 bases and J by 4 bases. The CDR3 has 15 residues.

This clone appeared a single time. The V call is TRBV19, the J call TRBJ2-6; possibly TRBD2 for D (6 bases). Germline values: CDR1 LNHDA, CDR2 SQIVND (reference sequence). V lost 3 bases and J lost 2, with 11 bases in between. The CDR3 is 16 residues long. The DNA of the CDR3 is TGTGCCAGTAGTATGGGATCGGGAGCTGGGGCCAACGTCCTGACTTTC. Protein sequence: CASSMGSGAGANVLTF.

This sequence joins TRBV30 and TRBJ1-3, with 8 bases fitting TRBD1. The CDR3 totals 13 residues. Unmatched junction bases numbered 5, after V lost 6 bases and J lost 4 bases. Germline CDR1 is GTSNPN and CDR2 is SVGIG (reference sequence). CDR3 nucleotides: TGTGCCTGCGACAGGGGAAGGGGAAACACCATATATTTT. Translation: CACDRGRGNTIYF. Full variable domain (missing parts from reference TRBV30 and TRBJ1-3): SQTIHQWPATLVQPVGSPLSLECTVEGTSNPNLYWYRQAAGRGLQLLFYSVGIGQISSEVPQNLSASRPQDRQFILSSKKLLLSDSGFYLCACDRGRGNTIYFGEGSWLTVV.